What follows are 30 T cell receptor beta chains derived from one specimen sequenced in a study of identifying expanded T cells in peripheral blood. Clones were sequenced by immunoSEQ multiplex PCR, and TCRdb holds only the in-frame ones, with some missing. The sample has 50,000 to 60,000 clones, over 80% seen once; the top ten hold 17%. The sample taken for sequencing was blood. These receptors were collected from a person aged 18-69 years in good health.

This sequence joins TRBV2 and TRBJ2-7; D not resolved. V shed 5 bases and J shed 0 bases, with 20 bases lying between them. Germline CDR1 and CDR2: SNHLY and FYNNEI. The CDR3 totals 17 residues. In DNA, the CDR3 is TGTGCCAGCAGTACTCTCCCTCCCGCACAGTCCTCCTACGAGCAGTACGTC. As protein: CASSTLPPAQSSYEQYV.

CDR3 protein: CASRPLRGAGFYEQYF. Here the CDR3 DNA reads TGTGCCAGCAGACCATTAAGGGGGGCTGGTTTCTACGAGCAGTACTTC. The J gene is TRBJ2-7, the V gene TRBV11-2; D may correspond to TRBD1 or TRBD2 (6 bases each). V lost 6 bases and J lost 3, with 21 bases in between. Per the germline V gene, CDR1 is SGHAT and CDR2 is FQNNGV. This CDR3 is built from 16 residues.

The chain carries TRBV18 and TRBJ1-1; D is possibly TRBD1 (5 bases). Germline V lookup: CDR1 KGHSH, CDR2 LQKENI. The V end lost 4 bases, the J end lost 3 bases, and 15 bases lay between the germline ends. The CDR3 has 15 amino acids. The CDR3 protein is CASSLDSNGDTEAFF. DNA for the CDR3: TGTGCCAGCTCACTCGACAGTAACGGGGACACTGAAGCTTTCTTT.

This clone was detected a few times. The chain combines TRBV6-5 with TRBJ1-6; a weak D match, TRBD1 (5 bases). CDR3 length equals 12 residues. V was cut by 9 bases and J by 10 bases, with 13 bases left in between. The germline gives CDR1 MNHEY, CDR2 SVGAGI. Here the CDR3 DNA reads TGTGCCAGTCGCGGGGGAAACTCACCCCTCCACTTT. It specifies CASRGGNSPLHF.

This clone showed up just a few times. The chain links TRBV27 to TRBJ2-1; D is perhaps TRBD1 or TRBD2 (5 bases each). The ends were cut back, 2 bases at V and 5 bases at J, with 19 bases in the middle. Germline V lookup: CDR1 MNHEY, CDR2 SMNVEV (reference sequence). The CDR3 contains 17 residues. DNA of the CDR3: TGTGCCAGCAGTTTAAGCCCCCGACCGAGGGGACACAATGAGCAGTTCTTC. It translates to CASSLSPRPRGHNEQFF.

V is TRBV7-9 and J is TRBJ2-3, with 7 positions matching TRBD1. The CDR3 length is 15 residues. V dropped 3 bases and J dropped 0; count of bases not matched to a gene: 3. Germline V CDR1 and CDR2: SEHNR, FQNEAQ (reference sequence). CDR3 sequence reads: CASSFDRASTDTQYF. The CDR3 bases are TGTGCCAGCAGCTTCGACAGGGCGAGCACAGATACGCAGTATTTT.

The chain has TRBV27 and TRBJ1-2; 8 bases are a match to TRBD1. With 4 bases clipped from V and 3 bases from J, the junction kept 4 bases outside the gene matches. Germline-derived CDR1 and CDR2 are MNHEY and SMNVEV (reference sequence). This CDR3 contains 14 residues. CDR3 DNA: TGTGCCAGCAGTTCTAAGGGACAGGACTATGGCTACACCTTC. It encodes CASSSKGQDYGYTF.

The rearrangement links TRBV18 to TRBJ1-5, with 7 nucleotides matching TRBD1. Looked up from germline, CDR1 is KGHSH and CDR2 is LQKENI. The V gene end was trimmed by 3 bases and the J gene end by 4 bases; junction bases not matched to a gene: 3. CDR3 length: 14 amino acids. The CDR3 sequence is CASSPGQPNQPQHF. The CDR3 DNA is TGTGCCAGCTCACCGGGACAGCCAAATCAGCCCCAGCATTTT.

The chain links TRBV6-4 to TRBJ1-1; a possible D gene is TRBD1 (6 bases). The CDR3 has 12 residues. Germline loops: CDR1 MRHNA, CDR2 SNTAGT. V lost 1 base to trimming and J lost 10 bases, with 10 bases between them. The CDR3 DNA reads TGTGCCAGCAGTGACTTCGCAGGGGTAGCTTTCTTT. Amino acids: CASSDFAGVAFF.

The V call is TRBV29-1, the J call TRBJ2-7; 10 bases match TRBD2. V was pared by 8 bases and J by 4 bases, with 11 bases of the junction left unmatched. The germline gives CDR1 SQVTM, CDR2 ANQGSEA. The CDR3 length is 14 residues. The DNA of the CDR3 is TGCAGCTTCCAGCAAGCGGGAGGGCCGTACGAGCAGTACTTC. The encoded protein is CSFQQAGGPYEQYF.

The chain links TRBV6-1 to TRBJ1-3; weak D call: TRBD1 (5 bases). Trimming pared 4 bases from V and 3 bases from J, leaving 13 bases between. This CDR3 contains 15 residues. Germline V gene sequence: CDR1 MNHNS, CDR2 SASEGT. Here the CDR3 DNA reads TGTGCCAGCAGTGGGCCTCGGGGGGGTGGAAACACCATATATTTT. It encodes CASSGPRGGGNTIYF.

The V and J genes are TRBV10-1 and TRBJ2-3; D may be TRBD1 or TRBD2 (5 bases each). CDR1 is WNHNN and CDR2 is SYGVQD in the germline V gene (reference sequence). The CDR3 has 13 residues. The ends were cut back, 3 bases at V and 5 bases at J, with 9 bases in the middle. The DNA of the CDR3 is TGCGCCAGCAGTGATTGGGGGTTAGATACGCAGTATTTT. Translation gives CASSDWGLDTQYF.

This clone was picked up one time. The chain carries TRBV7-9 and TRBJ2-1, with D possibly TRBD1 on 5 matching bases. Germline CDR1 SEHNR, CDR2 FQNEAQ (reference sequence). This CDR3 has 12 residues. V was pared by 1 base and J by 9 bases, with 7 bases between. The CDR3 protein is CASSLGGGEQFF. As DNA, the CDR3 is TGTGCCAGCAGCTTAGGGGGCGGTGAGCAGTTCTTC.

The V and J genes are TRBV15 and TRBJ1-2; TRBD1 agrees at 7 bases. This CDR3 contains 13 residues. With V trimmed by 3 bases and J by 7 bases, 5 bases remained unmatched. In germline, CDR1 is LNHNV, CDR2 YYDKDF (reference sequence). The CDR3 is CATSRGTETGYTF. The CDR3 DNA sequence: TGTGCCACCAGCAGGGGGACAGAAACTGGCTACACCTTC.

The chain carries TRBV5-6 and TRBJ2-1, with D unresolved. V was pared by 6 bases and J by 3 bases, with 16 bases between. Looked up from germline, CDR1 is SGHDT and CDR2 is YYEEEE. CDR3 length: 15 residues. As DNA, the CDR3 is TGTGCCAGCACCGAGGTAAGCGTCAGCTACAATGAGCAGTTCTTC. Protein: CASTEVSVSYNEQFF.

V is TRBV19 and J is TRBJ1-2; 9 positions agree with TRBD1. This CDR3 is built from 14 residues. The V and J ends lost 4 bases and 8 bases, in that order; junction bases with no gene match: 8. Germline V gives CDR1 LNHDA, CDR2 SQIVND (reference sequence). CDR3 region: CASSTLQGARGYTF. The CDR3 coding sequence is TGTGCCAGTAGTACCTTACAGGGGGCTAGAGGCTACACCTTC.

The V call is TRBV12-5, the J call TRBJ2-3, with D possibly TRBD2 on 5 matching bases. Germline assignment: CDR1 LGHNT and CDR2 FRNRAP. Trimming shortened V by 2 bases and J by 1 base, and 16 bases separated the two germline ends. The CDR3 is 17 amino acids. The CDR3 loop reads CASGLRLGESRTDTQYF. CDR3 in DNA: TGTGCTAGTGGTTTGAGGCTTGGGGAGTCTCGCACAGATACGCAGTATTTT.

CDR3 sequence: CASSLLKRTSTDTQYF. The CDR3 DNA is TGTGCCAGCAGCTTACTTAAGAGGACCAGCACAGATACGCAGTATTTT. The V and J genes are TRBV7-2 and TRBJ2-3; D gene ambiguous. V was shortened by 2 bases and J by 0 bases, with 12 bases between the two germline ends. The germline gives CDR1 SGHTA, CDR2 FQGNSA. This CDR3 region has 16 residues. The full variable domain, rest sourced from reference TRBV7-2 and TRBJ2-3, is GAGVSQSPSNKVTEKGKDVELRCDPISGHTALYWYRQSLGQGLEFLIYFQGNSAPDKSGLPSDRFSAERTGGSVSTLTIQRTQQEDSAVYLCASSLLKRTSTDTQYFGPGTRLTVL.

The rearrangement links TRBV5-1 to TRBJ2-1; 11 positions match TRBD2. The CDR3 loop spans 15 amino acids. Germline trimming cut 2 bases from V and 6 bases from J; bases unmatched to any gene: 4. From germline, CDR1 is SGHRS and CDR2 YFSETQ. The CDR3 loop reads CASSFLAGGSNEQFF. CDR3 nucleotide sequence: TGCGCCAGCAGCTTCTTAGCGGGAGGGAGCAATGAGCAGTTCTTC.

V and J are TRBV6-5 and TRBJ1-6, with a weak D call TRBD1 (5 bases). V lost 2 bases and J lost 7, with 15 bases in between. The CDR3 contains 16 residues. The germline gives CDR1 MNHEY, CDR2 SVGAGI. The CDR3 nucleotides read TGTGCCAGCAGTTACGTGGGGGGAAATGAGAATTCACCCCTCCACTTT. Translation gives CASSYVGGNENSPLHF.

The chain is built from TRBV4-1 and TRBJ2-2, with D perhaps being TRBD1 or TRBD2 (5 bases each). CDR1 is MGHRA and CDR2 is YSYEKL in the germline V gene. The ends were cut back, 4 bases at V and 6 bases at J, with 18 bases in the middle. The CDR3 extends over 16 amino acids. This CDR3 is CASSPPGRPFAGELFF. The CDR3 nucleotides are TGCGCCAGCAGCCCCCCGGGACGACCCTTCGCCGGGGAGCTGTTTTTT.

The V and J genes are TRBV9 and TRBJ2-7, with 12 bases fitting TRBD2. CDR3 length: 15 residues. Trimming at V came to 3 bases and at J to 5 bases, leaving 6 bases not matched to a gene. Germline values: CDR1 SGDLS, CDR2 YYNGEE. The CDR3 DNA reads as TGTGCCAGCAGCGCCGGACTAGCGGGACCCCACGAGCAGTACTTC. This encodes CASSAGLAGPHEQYF.

This clone showed up just a few times. This rearrangement joins TRBV5-1 to TRBJ2-3; 8 nucleotides agree with TRBD2. The length of the CDR3 is 15 residues. CDR1 and CDR2 from the germline V gene are SGHRS and YFSETQ. Trimming cost V 4 bases and J 2 bases; bases outside gene matches: 6. The CDR3 sequence: CASSARLAYTDTQYF. The CDR3 bases are TGCGCCAGCAGCGCCCGACTAGCGTACACAGATACGCAGTATTTT.

This chain connects TRBV5-4 to TRBJ2-5, with 8 bases identical to TRBD2. The germline CDR1 and CDR2 sequences are SGHNT and YYREEE (reference sequence). Trimming took 4 bases from V and 5 from J; bases not matched to a gene: 13. The CDR3 loop spans 16 amino acids. The CDR3 coding sequence is TGTGCCAGCAGCCCCACTTCCCGGGGGGGCGGGGAGACCCAGTACTTC. Residues: CASSPTSRGGGETQYF.

This chain links TRBV13 with TRBJ1-2; the D is unclear. Germline lookup yields CDR1 PRHDT and CDR2 FYEKMQ (reference sequence). Trimming took 0 bases from V and 3 from J, leaving 8 bases between them. CDR3 length equals 14 residues. The CDR3, as DNA: TGTGCCAGCAGCTTAGGGCGGGGTGACTATGGCTACACCTTC. As protein: CASSLGRGDYGYTF.

The V and J genes are TRBV6-5 and TRBJ1-2; D gene uncertain. Per germline, CDR1 MNHEY and CDR2 SVGAGI. This CDR3 spans 13 amino acids. Trimming stripped 4 bases from V and 7 bases from J, with 13 bases between. The CDR3 nucleotides read TGTGCCAGCAGTTTTCTAACACTTTCTGGCTACACCTTC. Protein sequence: CASSFLTLSGYTF.

V usage is TRBV27 and J usage is TRBJ1-1; the match to TRBD1 covers 11 bases. Germline values: CDR1 MNHEY, CDR2 SMNVEV (reference sequence). The CDR3 spans 15 residues. The V gene end was trimmed by 5 bases and the J gene end by 5 bases; junction bases not matched to a gene: 7. As DNA, the CDR3 is TGTGCCAGCAGTGGGACAGGGGGATTAGGGACTGAAGCTTTCTTT. Its protein is CASSGTGGLGTEAFF.

This clone came up a few times. V and J are TRBV9 and TRBJ1-6; weak D call: TRBD1 (5 bases). Trimming cost V 2 bases and J 8 bases, with 14 bases left between them. Germline V gene data show CDR1 as SGDLS and CDR2 as YYNGEE. The CDR3 loop spans 15 amino acids. The CDR3 DNA is TGTGCCAGCAGCGTCGGGGACTCCGAGGATTCACCCCTCCACTTT. This translates into CASSVGDSEDSPLHF.

V is TRBV10-2 and J is TRBJ2-2; TRBD2 agrees at 7 bases. From germline, CDR1 is WSHSY and CDR2 SAAADI. CDR3 length: 15 residues. The ends lost 3 bases at V and 5 bases at J; junction bases unmatched: 6. This CDR3 is CASSDPRGVTGELFF. CDR3 in DNA: TGCGCCAGCAGTGATCCCCGGGGGGTTACCGGGGAGCTGTTTTTT.

The chain joins TRBV2 to TRBJ2-2, with 10 bases identical to TRBD1. Germline-derived CDR1 and CDR2 are SNHLY and FYNNEI. The CDR3 totals 15 residues. J was trimmed by 7 bases and V by 6 bases; bases with no gene match: 8. CDR3 sequence reads: CASREGQGIVGELFF. In DNA form, the CDR3 reads TGTGCCAGCAGGGAGGGACAGGGGATTGTCGGGGAGCTGTTTTTT.